This T cell receptor (beta chain) was identified during a study of human T cells and chemical hapten exposure (dated by TCRdb to the early 2020s). Some background on the complete study: For sensitization, 2% DPC in acetone was applied to a 2 cm by 2 cm area of upper inner arm skin. Libraries were pooled for sequencing, and per-sample TCR yields varied mainly because of small differences in library volumes within the pool. Peripheral blood TCR repertoire changes were tracked in vivo in alopecia patients during primary and secondary sensitization to the hapten diphenylcyclopropenone (DPC). Patch testing was done on the upper back using Finn chambers containing 0.01% DPC, and results were scored after 6 days according to International Contact Dermatitis Research Group standards. Blood was sampled from patients pre-sensitization (week 0) and at 2, 6 and about 24 weeks after DPC sensitization. Throughout the roughly 24-week study period, patients were also given weekly therapeutic DPC doses on the scalp. The patient cohort, mostly female, included alopecia areata with under or over 50% scalp involvement, alopecia totalis and alopecia universalis. About 30 alopecia patients provided blood for TCR sequencing at one to four time points (pre-sensitization, 2, 6 and 24 weeks). Overall study outcomes, separate from this receptor: DPC sensitization did not change the number of TCRs with a frequency above 1 in 1000, and there was no evidence of changes in global repertoire structure. Patch test score was positively correlated with the number of PT1 expanded TCRs, with significance at thresholds 8, 16 and 32 but not at 4. Repeated subsampling changed both the strength of the expansion versus patch-test correlation and the threshold at which the correlation became significant. Significantly more large CDR3 similarity clusters were formed by expanded TCRs than by pre-sensitization or healthy control sets, consistent with antigen-driven responses. Because every patient had alopecia, a presumed autoimmune disease, the patients' immune response might differ from that of healthy individuals.

The protocol used for the library was RACE. Sequencing took place on a NextSeq 500. During library preparation, unique molecular identifiers were attached to individual cDNA molecules so that TCRs could be counted quantitatively and reproducibly. Each blood RNA sample was used to sequence both TCR alpha and TCR beta chains. Per the original workflow: A median of around 100,000 TCRs per sample was observed, with a range of roughly 23,224 to 750,000. V, J and CDR3 annotation of the TCR reads was carried out using the Decombinator software suite. For PS versus PT1 abundance plots, all samples were subsampled to the same number of TCRs (28,000). TCRs were defined as expanded if absent before sensitization and observed at least eight times at the 2-week time point. The public reads were run again by TCRdb, first through fastp at Q25 and then through MiXCR, and only productive beta chains were kept. Rows with one shared CDR3 protein collapse into an entry with the most common genes and DNA. The V and J calls shown here were made by TCRdb, not taken from the authors' results. The sample table records fewer than 80,000 distinct CDR3 sequences; 8% to 13% of these occur just once. The ten top clones hold about 2% of the sample.

Taken with the paper, the label for time point translates to: patch test 3, about 24 weeks after DPC sensitization. Per the publication, the treatment or condition label means: therapeutic diphenylcyclopropenone sensitization with weekly scalp DPC. At every patch-test visit, the blood draw took place before the patch test was put on. To be eligible, patients had to be aged 18 to 70, diagnosed with alopecia and judged suitable for DPC therapy, while pregnant patients were excluded. Unfractionated whole blood was collected in Tempus Blood RNA tubes, and total RNA was extracted from that blood. To note about this clonotype: The target of this receptor is not known. It has no much larger one-base neighbor in the sample; base qualities were not kept.

The CDR3 runs 13 amino acids, cysteine and phenylalanine included. The only DNA kept is the CDR3, 39 bases in frame from the first base. Deletion took 2 bases off V and 11 bases off J, with a span of 12 bases between the germline ends. Sequences MNHNY (CDR1) and SVGAGI (CDR2) are obtained from the germline V gene (reference sequence). The source material was whole blood, sampled in connection with sensitization to the hapten diphenylcyclopropenone (DPC). This receptor was identified in a woman aged 25 to 39 with alopecia areata. Some clones in this sample may be carry-over from other donors' samples. Rearrangement joined TRBV6-6 to TRBJ1-4; too little of a D gene remains to name it. The DNA is TGTGCCAGCAGTTACGTCGTGGACGAGAAACTGTTTTTT. This codes for CASSYVVDEKLFF.